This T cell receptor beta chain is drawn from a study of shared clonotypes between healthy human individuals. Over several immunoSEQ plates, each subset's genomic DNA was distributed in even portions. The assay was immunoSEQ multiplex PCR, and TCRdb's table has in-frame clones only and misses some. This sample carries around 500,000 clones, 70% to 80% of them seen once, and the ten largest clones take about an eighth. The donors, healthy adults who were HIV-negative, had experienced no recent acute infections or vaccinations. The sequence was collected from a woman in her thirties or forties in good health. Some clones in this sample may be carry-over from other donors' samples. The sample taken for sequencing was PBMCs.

CDR3 bases: TGTGCCTGGAGTGAGGGTCAGCACTCCTACGAGCAGTACTTC. This sequence encodes CAWSEGQHSYEQYF. The chain has TRBV30 and TRBJ2-7; D call uncertain. V dropped 1 base and J dropped 0 bases, with 10 bases sitting between them. CDR3 length equals 14 residues. Germline V CDR1 and CDR2: GTSNPN, SVGIG (reference sequence).